Listed here are 20 T cell receptor beta chains from one sample, sequenced in a study of T-cell reconstitution after alpha-beta-depleted transplantation in children. Unique molecular identifiers were incorporated during preparation of the TCRbeta library. In TCRdb, the PCR reads were re-called with MiXCR into one record per CDR3 protein. The sample lists around 300,000 distinct CDR3 sequences; roughly 25% were seen once. The sequenced sample was PBMCs, mostly from graft donor cells, obtained 180 days after TCRalphabeta/CD19-depleted stem cell transplant. Receptors originate from a male patient under 18 who had a stem cell transplant for acute lymphoblastic leukemia, so the T cells may come from the graft donor.

This clonotype was seen a handful of times. The V gene is TRBV7-3, the J gene TRBJ2-2; D gene uncertain. The V and J ends lost 1 base and 7 bases respectively, with 10 bases between them. The germline CDR1 and CDR2 sequences are SGHTA and FQGTGA. The CDR3 totals 14 residues. This chain's CDR3 is CASSLSSGGGELFF. Here the CDR3 DNA reads TGTGCCAGCAGCTTAAGTTCTGGCGGCGGGGAGCTGTTTTTT.

In this sample, this clonotype turned up a few times. The rearrangement joins TRBV10-3 to TRBJ2-7, with a tentative D call TRBD2 (6 bases). Trimming pared 3 bases from V and 3 bases from J, leaving 12 bases between. CDR1 is ENHRY, CDR2 SYGVKD, per germline. The CDR3 is made up of 14 amino acids. In DNA form, the CDR3 reads TGTGCCATCAGTGATATCGGGACTCGCTACGAGCAGTACTTC. Encoded protein: CAISDIGTRYEQYF.

For the CDR3, the DNA is TGTGCCAGCAGCCCCCCTTTTACGCAGTATTTT. Its protein product is CASSPPFTQYF. J is TRBJ2-3 and V is TRBV21-1; the D segment call TRBD1 is taken from the table without a DNA check. TRBV21-1 is described as a pseudogene. The CDR3 extends over 11 amino acids.

The J gene is TRBJ2-2, the V gene TRBV5-1, with 9 bases aligning to TRBD2. The junction had 5 bases not matched to a gene; V was cut back by 8 bases and J by 0 bases. The CDR3 totals 15 residues. Germline CDR1 SGHRS, CDR2 YFSETQ. The CDR3 loop reads CARWAGGPNTGELFF. The CDR3 DNA follows: TGCGCCAGATGGGCGGGGGGGCCGAACACCGGGGAGCTGTTTTTT.

This clonotype was seen more than once but under ten times. This chain joins TRBV24-1 and TRBJ1-2; D is unclear. Germline values: CDR1 KGHDR, CDR2 SFDVKD. Trimming took off 2 bases at V and 4 bases at J, with 13 bases between the two ends. CDR3 size: 15 residues. The CDR3 loop is CATSDSQPGFYGYTF. The CDR3 DNA reads as TGTGCCACCAGTGATTCGCAACCGGGATTCTATGGCTACACCTTC.

The gene calls are TRBV7-9 and TRBJ1-1, with D perhaps matching TRBD1 (6 bases). CDR1 and CDR2 from the germline V gene are SEHNR and FQNEAQ (reference sequence). This CDR3 has 14 residues. The ends were cut back, 4 bases at V and 9 bases at J, with 18 bases in the middle. CDR3 bases: TGTGCCAGCAGCTACCGACAGGCTACGAGGAAAGCTTTCTTT. It translates to CASSYRQATRKAFF.

This clonotype was picked up a small number of times. The chain couples TRBV10-3 to TRBJ2-1, with 8 bases fitting TRBD1. The CDR3 covers 12 residues. After removal of 7 bases from V and 9 bases from J, the junction contained 5 bases not matched to a gene. The germline V gene has CDR1 ENHRY and CDR2 SYGVKD. CDR3 sequence reads: CAINSQGVEQFF. As DNA, the CDR3 is TGTGCCATCAACTCACAGGGGGTTGAGCAGTTCTTC.

The chain joins TRBV5-1 to TRBJ2-3, with 7 bases that match TRBD2. The CDR3 covers 15 residues. The V and J ends lost 3 bases and 3 bases, in that order; junction bases with no gene match: 7. Germline loops: CDR1 SGHRS, CDR2 YFSETQ. CDR3 DNA: TGCGCCAGCAGCTGGGTGCGGGAGCGGACAGATACGCAGTATTTT. Its translation is CASSWVRERTDTQYF.

In this sample, this clonotype turned up once. One end of the junction fails to match germline, which may point to a read error. CDR3 residues: CASSHSGTSGPLTSYEQYF. CDR3 in DNA: TGTGCCAGCAGTCACTCCGGGACTAGCGGGCCTCTGACCTCCTACGAGCAGTACTTC. The gene calls are TRBV6-2 or TRBV6-3 and TRBJ2-7, with 12 bases that match TRBD2. CDR3 length: 19 amino acids. Germline CDR1 reads MNHEY; CDR2 reads SVGEGT.

This clonotype was seen ten or more times. The CDR3, as DNA: TGTGCCAGCAGTGCCCAAGGGGAAGCTTTCTTT. It is translated as CASSAQGEAFF. This chain uses TRBV12-3 or TRBV12-4 with TRBJ1-1; no firm D call. Trimming cost V 5 bases and J 8 bases, with 9 bases left between them. The CDR3 extends over 11 amino acids.

The chain combines TRBV20-1 with TRBJ1-2, with D possibly matching TRBD1 (5 bases). V was clipped by 0 bases and J by 3 bases, with 17 bases between them. The length of the CDR3 is 16 residues. Germline V CDR1 and CDR2: DFQATT, SNEGSKA (reference sequence). This CDR3 reads CSARDWGLRTYYGYTF. CDR3 in DNA: TGCAGTGCTAGAGATTGGGGCCTTAGGACGTACTATGGCTACACCTTC.

This clonotype was observed a few times. Germline is not matched at one junction end, which may reflect a read error. CDR3 in amino acids: CASRGTRLYGQYF. Written as DNA, the CDR3 is TGTGCCAGCAGGGGGACTAGGCTATACGGGCAGTACTTC. The chain links TRBV2 to TRBJ2-7; 8 bases match TRBD2. This CDR3 region has 13 residues. Germline assignment: CDR1 SNHLY and CDR2 FYNNEI.

The chain has TRBV11-2 and TRBJ2-3, with D unclear. The V end was cut by 5 bases, the J end by 2 bases, with 11 bases between. Germline CDR1 and CDR2: SGHAT and FQNNGV. CDR3 length: 14 residues. Here the CDR3 reads CASSPFYHTDTQYF. DNA for the CDR3: TGTGCCAGCAGCCCCTTCTACCACACAGATACGCAGTATTTT.

This clonotype was detected a few times. This chain uses TRBV20-1 with TRBJ2-4, with 8 bases aligning to TRBD1. The CDR3 extends over 16 amino acids. The germline V gene has CDR1 DFQATT and CDR2 SNEGSKA (reference sequence). V shed 0 bases, J shed 4 bases, and the junction held 8 bases outside the gene matches. The CDR3 spells CSARDGLGQGKNIQYF. The CDR3 coding sequence is TGCAGTGCTAGAGATGGCCTCGGACAGGGTAAAAACATTCAGTACTTC.

This clonotype was detected only a few times. J is TRBJ2-7 and V is TRBV12-3 or TRBV12-4; 7 bases agree with TRBD2. With V trimmed by 5 bases and J by 6 bases, 16 bases remained unmatched. The CDR3 length is 16 residues. CDR3 DNA: TGTGCCAGCAGTCCCCCGGACGGGACTAATTCTCCCGAGCAGTACTTC. It codes for CASSPPDGTNSPEQYF.

This clonotype was recorded a few times. The gene calls are TRBV5-1 and TRBJ2-4; 12 bases match TRBD1. The V segment lost 9 bases and the J segment 8 bases; nucleotides outside the gene matches: 12. CDR3 length: 15 amino acids. CDR1 is SGHRS, CDR2 YFSETQ, per germline. CDR3 loop: CATKTGTGGWDIQYF. DNA for the CDR3: TGCGCCACAAAAACCGGGACAGGGGGCTGGGACATTCAGTACTTC.

This clonotype has only a few counts. This sequence joins TRBV5-1 and TRBJ2-1, with D possibly being TRBD1 (6 bases). Trimming took 0 bases from V and 9 from J, leaving 10 bases between them. CDR3 size: 13 residues. CDR1 and CDR2 from the germline V gene are SGHRS and YFSETQ. The CDR3: CASSLASRGEQFF. CDR3 coding DNA: TGCGCCAGCAGCTTGGCCAGCAGGGGTGAGCAGTTCTTC.

The chain links TRBV29-1 to TRBJ1-5; TRBD1 matches 11 bases. CDR1 is SQVTM, CDR2 ANQGSEA, per germline. The J segment lost 6 bases and the V segment lost 6 bases, leaving 1 base of the junction unmatched. The CDR3 has 12 amino acids. This CDR3 is CSVGQGGQPQHF. CDR3 bases: TGCAGCGTGGGACAGGGGGGTCAGCCCCAGCATTTT.

The gene calls are TRBV19 and TRBJ2-2, with D tentatively TRBD1 (5 bases). V was cut by 5 bases and J by 2 bases, with 12 bases left in between. The CDR3 is made up of 15 amino acids. Germline V gene data show CDR1 as LNHDA and CDR2 as SQIVND (reference sequence). The CDR3 sequence is CASSLVQANTGELFF. Here the CDR3 DNA reads TGTGCCAGTAGTTTGGTACAGGCAAACACCGGGGAGCTGTTTTTT.

In this sample, this clonotype turned up a few times. V usage is TRBV5-1 and J usage is TRBJ1-5; weak D call: TRBD1 (5 bases). The V gene's germline CDR1 is SGHRS and CDR2 YFSETQ. The V end was cut by 1 base, the J end by 7 bases, with 21 bases between. The CDR3 loop spans 17 amino acids. CDR3 nucleotides: TGCGCCAGCAGCTTGTACCCGAAGGGGCCCACGGGCCAGCCCCAGCATTTT. This sequence encodes CASSLYPKGPTGQPQHF.